This TCR beta chain emerged from a study of blood T cell repertoires in COVID-19. The overall study: COVID-19 samples collected from the United States, Italy and Spain covered acute and convalescent phases.

Clones were read by immunoSEQ multiplex PCR, and TCRdb kept only the in-frame ones, dropping some. The sample lists some 150,000 clones; less than 90% were seen once. With 6 bases clipped from V and 4 bases from J, the junction kept 10 bases outside the gene matches. The CDR3 sequence is 15 residues long. CDR1 and CDR2 from the germline V gene are MDHEN and SYDVKM. The clonotype comes from a woman aged 60-75 years with COVID-19, enrolled during active disease. This chain uses TRBV28 with TRBJ1-2; 8 bases fit TRBD1. Sequenced: peripheral blood. The chain's CDR3 is CASSRTTGVFYGYTF. The CDR3 DNA sequence: TGTGCCAGCAGCAGAACGACAGGGGTTTTCTATGGCTACACCTTC.